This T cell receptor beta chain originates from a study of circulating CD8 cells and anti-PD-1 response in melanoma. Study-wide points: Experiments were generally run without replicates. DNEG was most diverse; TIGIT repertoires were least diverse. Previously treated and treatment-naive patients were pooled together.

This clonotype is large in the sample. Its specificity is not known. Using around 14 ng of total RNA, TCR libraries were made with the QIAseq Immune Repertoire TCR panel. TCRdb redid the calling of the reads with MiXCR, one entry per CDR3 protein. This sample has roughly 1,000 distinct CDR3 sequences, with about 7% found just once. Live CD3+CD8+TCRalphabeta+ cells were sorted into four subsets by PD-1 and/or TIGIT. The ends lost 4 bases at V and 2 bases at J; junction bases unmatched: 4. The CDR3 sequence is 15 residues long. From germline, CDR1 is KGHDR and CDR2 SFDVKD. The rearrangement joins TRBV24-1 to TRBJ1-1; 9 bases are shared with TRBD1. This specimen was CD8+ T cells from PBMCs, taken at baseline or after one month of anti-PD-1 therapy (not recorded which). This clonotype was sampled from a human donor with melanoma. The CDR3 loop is CATSDHTGGNTEAFF. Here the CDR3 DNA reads TGTGCCACCAGTGACCATACAGGGGGCAACACTGAAGCTTTCTTT.